This T cell receptor beta chain originates from a study of blood T cell repertoires in COVID-19. The V gene's germline CDR1 is LGHNA and CDR2 YNFKEQ. There are 20 residues in the CDR3. V gave up 5 bases and J gave up 3 bases; unmatched junction bases: 21. Libraries were prepared by immunoSEQ multiplex PCR; TCRdb keeps only in-frame clonotypes and omits some of them. The sample gives some 250,000 clones, around four fifths of which show up once; approximately 4% is in the top ten. Material: peripheral blood. The chain combines TRBV4-2 with TRBJ2-4; 8 bases are a match to TRBD2. This TCR came from a man aged 55-75 years with acute or convalescent COVID-19. This CDR3 reads CASSSQSFYREGLGKNIQYF. The CDR3 DNA sequence: TGTGCCAGCAGCTCGCAATCATTCTATCGGGAGGGCCTCGGCAAAAACATTCAGTACTTC.